The sequence of this T cell receptor (beta chain) was determined in a study of blood T cell repertoires in COVID-19. Study-level background: Samples of COVID-19 (acute and convalescent) were obtained from the United States, Italy and Spain. The analysed material was cDNA or gDNA that came from T cells, B-cell-depleted T cells, or PBMCs.

Per the study methods: Amplification of reference gene primers was used by the study to estimate nucleated cell counts. The assay was immunoSEQ multiplex PCR, and TCRdb's table has in-frame clones only and misses some. The V and J calls and clone size are taken from that table; D and trimming were inferred from the DNA. The sample has approximately 340,000 clones; more than 70% are singletons. Germline V gives CDR1 SQVTM, CDR2 ANQGSEA. The CDR3 sequence is 12 residues long. Deletions cut 6 bases from V and 5 bases from J, with 14 bases between. Sequencing input: peripheral blood. V usage is TRBV29-1 and J usage is TRBJ2-7; possible D gene TRBD1, 6 bases. The receptor was derived from a man aged 30 to 39 with active or convalescent COVID-19. CDR3 in DNA: TGCAGCGTAGGAACAGGGTTCGACGAGCAGTACTTC. Residues: CSVGTGFDEQYF.